The clone carrying this T cell receptor (beta chain) turned up a few times. Trimming shortened V by 7 bases and J by 2 bases, and 11 bases separated the two germline ends. This CDR3 is built from 12 residues. CDR1 and CDR2 (germline): SQVTM, ANQGSEA. TCRdb reprocessed the reads with MiXCR, giving one entry per CDR3 protein. Among roughly 300,000 distinct CDR3 sequences listed, roughly 25% were seen once. The data originate from a study of T cell repertoires in cytomegalovirus infection. The genes are TRBV29-1 and TRBJ2-5; D gene unclear. Sequencing was performed on PBMCs. This sequence originates from a human donor in good health (CMV status not recorded). Some clones in this sample may be carry-over from other donors' samples. The CDR3 protein is CSGSSNQETQYF. For the CDR3, the DNA is TGCAGCGGCTCTAGTAATCAAGAGACCCAGTACTTC. Together with reference TRBV29-1 and TRBJ2-5, the CDR3 gives the full variable domain: SAVISQKPSRDICQRGTSLTIQCQVDSQVTMMFWYRQQPGQSLTLIATANQGSEATYESGFVIDKFPISRPNLTFSTLTVSNMSPEDSSIYLCSGSSNQETQYFGPGTRLLVL.